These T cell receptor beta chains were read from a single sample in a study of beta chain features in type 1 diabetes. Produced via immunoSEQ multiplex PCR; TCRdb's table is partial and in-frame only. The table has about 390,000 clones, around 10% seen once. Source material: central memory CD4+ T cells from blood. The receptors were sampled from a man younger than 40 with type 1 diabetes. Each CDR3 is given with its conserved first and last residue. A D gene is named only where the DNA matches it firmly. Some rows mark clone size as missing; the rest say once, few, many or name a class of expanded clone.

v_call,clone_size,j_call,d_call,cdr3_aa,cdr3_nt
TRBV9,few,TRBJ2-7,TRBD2,CASSGGGTSSYEQYF,TGTGCCAGCAGCGGAGGCGGGACTAGCTCCTACGAGCAGTACTTC
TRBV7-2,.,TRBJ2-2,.,CASSLVSTGELFF,TGTGCCAGCAGCTTAGTATCAACCGGGGAGCTGTTTTTT
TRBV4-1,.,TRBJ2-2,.,CASSQDHLTGTNTGELFF,TGCGCCAGCAGCCAAGATCACCTAACAGGGACCAACACCGGGGAGCTGTTTTTT
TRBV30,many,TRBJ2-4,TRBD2,CAWSKREGRNIQYF,TGTGCCTGGAGTAAGCGGGAGGGGCGAAACATTCAGTACTTC
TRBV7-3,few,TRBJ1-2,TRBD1,CASSFGQGNGYYGYTF,TGTGCCAGCAGCTTTGGACAGGGGAATGGATACTATGGCTACACCTTC
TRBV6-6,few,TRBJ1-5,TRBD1,CASSSGGRGRPQHF,TGTGCCAGCAGTTCGGGGGGCAGGGGGCGGCCCCAGCATTTT
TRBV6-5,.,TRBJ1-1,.,CASSPTVSTEAYF,TGTGCCAGCAGCCCCACCGTGAGTACTGAAGCTTACTTT
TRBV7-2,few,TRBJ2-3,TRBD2,CASSPQAGVPDTQYF,TGTGCCAGCAGCCCCCAGGCGGGAGTCCCAGATACGCAGTATTTT
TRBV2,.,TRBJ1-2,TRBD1,CASSRDRGANYGYTF,TGTGCCAGCAGCCGCGACAGGGGAGCTAACTATGGCTACACCTTC
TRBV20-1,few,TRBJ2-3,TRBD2,CIAGNTDTQYF,TGCATAGCGGGGAACACAGATACGCAGTATTTT
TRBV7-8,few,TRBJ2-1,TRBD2,CASSLATSGRGNEQFF,TGTGCCAGCAGCTTAGCTACTAGCGGGAGAGGCAATGAGCAGTTCTTC
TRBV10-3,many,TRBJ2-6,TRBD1,CAIRLGQGAGANVLTF,TGTGCCATCAGGCTGGGACAGGGTGCTGGGGCCAACGTCCTGACTTTC
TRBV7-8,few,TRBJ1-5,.,CASSPTVGSQPQHF,TGTGCCAGCAGCCCTACGGTGGGCAGTCAGCCCCAGCATTTT
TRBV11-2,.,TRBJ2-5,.,CASSLGTRALQETQYF,TGTGCCAGCAGCTTAGGGACGCGGGCCCTACAAGAGACCCAGTACTTC
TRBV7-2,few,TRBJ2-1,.,CASSLALSSYNEQFF,TGTGCCAGCAGCTTAGCGCTTTCTAGCTACAATGAGCAGTTCTTC
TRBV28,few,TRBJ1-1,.,CASSTTYRGRYTEAFF,TGTGCCAGCAGCACCACATATAGGGGTCGGTATACTGAAGCTTTCTTT
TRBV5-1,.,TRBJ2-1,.,CASSLVQGWNEQFF,TGCGCCAGCAGCTTGGTACAGGGATGGAATGAGCAGTTCTTC
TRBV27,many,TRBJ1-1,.,CASSPVPGKNTEAFF,TGTGCCAGCAGTCCCGTCCCGGGGAAGAACACTGAAGCTTTCTTT
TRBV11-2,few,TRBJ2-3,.,CASSLWEVATDTQYF,TGTGCCAGCAGCTTATGGGAAGTCGCAACAGATACGCAGTATTTT
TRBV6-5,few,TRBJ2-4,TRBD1,CASSSMTGGSFHIQYF,TGTGCCAGCAGTTCGATGACAGGGGGGTCGTTTCACATTCAGTACTTC
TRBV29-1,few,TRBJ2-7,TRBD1,CSVGRQGKHEQYF,TGCAGCGTTGGTAGACAGGGTAAACACGAGCAGTACTTC
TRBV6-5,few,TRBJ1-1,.,CASSYTGRTNTEAFF,TGTGCCAGCAGTTACACCGGACGGACGAACACTGAAGCTTTCTTT
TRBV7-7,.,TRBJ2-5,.,CASSLGTSAGETQYF,TGTGCCAGCAGCCTCGGGACCTCCGCTGGAGAGACCCAGTACTTC
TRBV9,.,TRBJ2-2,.,CASSIALTGELFF,TGTGCCAGCAGCATAGCCCTGACCGGGGAGCTGTTTTTT
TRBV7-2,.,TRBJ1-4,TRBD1,CASSFGQGFEKLFF,TGTGCCAGCAGCTTCGGACAGGGATTTGAAAAACTGTTTTTT
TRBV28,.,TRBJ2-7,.,CASRASQGRAYEQYF,TGTGCCAGCAGGGCTTCTCAGGGCCGGGCCTACGAGCAGTACTTC
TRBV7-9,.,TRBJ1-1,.,CASSLLSMSGAEAFF,TGTGCCAGCAGCTTACTTAGTATGTCGGGCGCTGAAGCTTTCTTT
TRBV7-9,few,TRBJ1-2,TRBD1,CASSSDRGQGGYTF,TGTGCCAGCAGCAGCGACAGGGGGCAAGGTGGCTACACCTTC
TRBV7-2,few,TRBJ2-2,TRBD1,CASSLEGAATGELFF,TGTGCCAGCAGCTTAGAGGGGGCTGCGACCGGGGAGCTGTTTTTT
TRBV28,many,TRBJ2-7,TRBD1,CASTSAGTGGYEQYF,TGTGCCAGCACCTCAGCCGGGACAGGGGGCTACGAGCAGTACTTC
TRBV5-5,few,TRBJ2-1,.,CASSFVPSEGNEQFF,TGTGCCAGCAGCTTTGTTCCTAGCGAAGGGAATGAGCAGTTCTTC
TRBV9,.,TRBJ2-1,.,CASSATGVAYNEQFF,TGTGCCAGCAGCGCTACGGGAGTTGCGTACAATGAGCAGTTCTTC
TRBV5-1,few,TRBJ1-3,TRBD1,CASSWTGSAGNTIYF,TGCGCCAGCAGCTGGACAGGTTCGGCTGGAAACACCATATATTTT
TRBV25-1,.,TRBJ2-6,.,CASSERRAFSGANVLTF,TGTGCCAGCAGTGAACGTCGAGCCTTCTCTGGGGCCAACGTCCTGACTTTC
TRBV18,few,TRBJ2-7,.,CASSPTGNNEQYF,TGTGCCAGCTCACCAACAGGGAATAACGAGCAGTACTTC
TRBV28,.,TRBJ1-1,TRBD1,CASSANRGGNTEAFF,TGTGCCAGCAGTGCTAACAGGGGGGGGAACACTGAAGCTTTCTTT
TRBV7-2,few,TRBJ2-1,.,CASRDYRNEQFF,TGTGCCAGCAGGGACTACCGCAATGAGCAGTTCTTC
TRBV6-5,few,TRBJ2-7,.,CASSHTYEQYF,TGTGCCAGCAGTCATACCTACGAGCAGTACTTC
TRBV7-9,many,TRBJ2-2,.,CASSLGVAELFF,TGTGCCAGCAGCCTCGGTGTTGCGGAGCTGTTTTTT
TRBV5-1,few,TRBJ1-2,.,CASSPGTATSNYGYTF,TGCGCCAGCAGCCCAGGGACCGCTACTTCTAACTATGGCTACACCTTC